This record concerns one TCR beta chain sequence. Its binding antigen is unknown. No qualities accompany the bases; no much larger clone lies one base away. The immunoSEQ Assay, a bias-controlled multiplex PCR, was used to amplify TCRbeta CDR3 regions from genomic DNA. For the original study's pipeline: Within the assay, amplification of reference gene primers was used to estimate how many nucleated cells each sample contained. To quantify the absolute abundance of each unique TCRbeta CDR3 rearrangement, sequence reads were collapsed and filtered. Productive Simpson clonality was computed per sample as the square root of Simpson's diversity index over productive rearrangements. The table was pulled from immuneACCESS by TCRdb, which kept in-frame rearrangements only. Such tables lose some clones; where checked, under half of the loss comes from unresolved V genes, and the rest has no known cause. V, J and clone size derive from that table, while D and trimming were established from the DNA sequence. For this sample there are some 300,000 clones; around 86% appear just once. The top ten hold around 4.6% of the sample.

The record originates from a study of blood T cell repertoires in COVID-19 (TCRdb year 2020). With respect to the entire study: Samples covering the acute and convalescent phases of COVID-19 were provided by collaborators in the United States, Italy and Spain. The material from the prospective study consisted of cDNA or gDNA derived from T cells, B-cell-depleted T cells, or PBMCs. Deeply sampled blood TCRbeta repertoires from subjects exposed to, actively infected with, or recovered from COVID-19 were included in the dataset. The repertoires were made available in a free public database intended to serve as a resource for research on the immune response to SARS-CoV-2. Samples were obtained from the ongoing ImmuneRACE study (first 160 participants) and from roughly 1,300 subjects provided by 6 global collaborators. Sample metadata almost always included a de-identified subject ID, COVID-19 status, age in years and sex. HLA class I and class II types, where available, came from metadata supplied by the sample provider rather than from assay-based typing. Points the paper makes about the study in general: Clinical and demographic metadata were provided uncurated, with the amount varying by source and participant.

Enrolling through a virtual design, the prospective study's participants ranged in age from roughly 18 to 89 years and lived across more than 20 United States geographic areas. In the prospective study, cohorts were assigned on the basis of participant-reported clinical history obtained from a screening survey and a study questionnaire. For ImmuneRACE Cohort 3, a participant was defined as recovered based on two consecutive negative NP/OP PCR tests, clearance by a healthcare professional, or resolution of symptoms. Each participant in the prospective study had whole blood, serum and a nasopharyngeal or oropharyngeal swab collected by mobile phlebotomists. Participants in the prospective study had the option to provide additional blood draws and questionnaires over a roughly 2-month period. Blood samples from the prospective study were shipped frozen or at room temperature prior to DNA extraction.

This clonotype was obtained from a young man who had recovered from COVID-19. Input material: PBMCs or T cells enriched from blood (not recorded which).

The nucleotides are TGCGCCAGCAGCCAAGATCAACGCGGGTTACATGAAAAACTGTTTTTT. Protein translation: CASSQDQRGLHEKLFF. In this chain, TRBV4-1 is recombined with TRBJ1-4; confidence is insufficient to name the D gene. CDR1 and CDR2 (MGHRA, YSYEKL) derive from the germline V gene. The CDR3, from cysteine to phenylalanine, totals 16 residues. Left in the record is the CDR3 DNA by itself, 48 bases read in frame from the first base. The junction shows trimming of 0 bases on V and 6 bases on J, plus 14 bases between the germline ends.